Each of the 20 T cell receptor beta chains below was sequenced from the same sample in a study of control samples from healthy donors and cancer patients. The protocol was immunoSEQ multiplex PCR, while the TCRdb copy is restricted to in-frame clones and leaves out a portion. Recorded for this sample: roughly 200,000 clones. Sequences were obtained from blood. These receptors were obtained from a woman aged 25 to 39 in good health.

The V gene is TRBV3-1 (or the pseudogene TRBV3-2), the J gene TRBJ1-5, with TRBD1 matching over 9 bases. The germline V gene has CDR1 LGHDT and CDR2 YNNKEL (reference sequence). The ends lost 4 bases at V and 6 bases at J; junction bases unmatched: 13. The CDR3 is made up of 17 amino acids. The CDR3 bases are TGTGCCAGCAGCCCCGGACAGGGGATCGTAGGGGTTCAGCCCCAGCATTTT. Protein: CASSPGQGIVGVQPQHF.

V gene TRBV14 combines with J gene TRBJ2-2; TRBD2 agrees at 9 bases. The CDR3 spans 17 residues. Looked up from germline, CDR1 is SGHDN and CDR2 is FVKESK. With 3 bases clipped from V and 4 bases from J, the junction kept 9 bases outside the gene matches. CDR3 nucleotides: TGTGCCAGCAGCCAGCCACTCGGGCGGGGGGGCACCGGGGAGCTGTTTTTT. It codes for CASSQPLGRGGTGELFF.

The chain links TRBV11-3 to TRBJ2-1; no reliable D call. Germline assignment: CDR1 SGHNT and CDR2 YENEEA. The length of the CDR3 is 12 residues. V was cut by 1 base and J by 11 bases, with 9 bases left in between. The CDR3 loop is CASSLGWRQQFF. The CDR3 nucleotides read TGTGCCAGCAGCTTAGGGTGGCGGCAGCAGTTCTTC.

Remarks on this clone: Other DNA sequences in the same sample also yield this CDR3. This chain joins TRBV9 and TRBJ2-3, with no clear D. The CDR3 has 12 amino acids. Trimming removed 1 base at V and 0 bases at J, with 0 bases between. The germline gives CDR1 SGDLS, CDR2 YYNGEE. Here the CDR3 DNA reads TGTGCCAGCAGCGTAAGCACAGATACGCAGTATTTT. This gives the protein CASSVSTDTQYF.

The chain carries TRBV7-9 and TRBJ1-1; TRBD1 is a possible D gene (6 bases). Germline V lookup: CDR1 SEHNR, CDR2 FQNEAQ (reference sequence). CDR3 length equals 14 residues. V lost 5 bases and J lost 1, with 11 bases in between. CDR3 loop: CASSRKQGNTEAFF. The CDR3 region has the DNA TGTGCCAGCAGCAGGAAACAGGGGAACACTGAAGCTTTCTTT.

The chain joins TRBV21-1 to TRBJ2-1. TRBV21-1 is tagged as a pseudogene. The CDR3 runs to 13 residues. CDR3 nucleotide sequence: TGTGCCAGCAGGACCACCTCCTACAATGAGCAGTTCTTC. This translates into CASRTTSYNEQFF.

The chain joins TRBV6-1 to TRBJ1-3; D is perhaps TRBD1 (5 bases). Trimming left V 10 bases short and J 3 bases short, with 16 bases between. The germline V gene has CDR1 MNHNS and CDR2 SASEGT. The CDR3 is made up of 14 amino acids. The chain's CDR3 is CATGQGPIGNTIYF. The CDR3 DNA reads TGTGCCACAGGTCAGGGTCCCATTGGAAACACCATATATTTT.

This sequence joins TRBV5-6 and TRBJ2-1; TRBD2 aligns across 15 bases. Germline V CDR1 and CDR2: SGHDT, YYEEEE. The CDR3 runs to 17 residues. V dropped 4 bases and J dropped 7; count of bases not matched to a gene: 9. The CDR3 sequence: CASSLWTSGGVSNEQFF. CDR3 in DNA: TGTGCCAGCAGCCTATGGACTAGCGGGGGGGTGAGTAATGAGCAGTTCTTC.

The chain combines TRBV12-3 or TRBV12-4 with TRBJ2-7; TRBD1 matches 9 bases. Trimming took 8 bases from V and 5 from J; bases not matched to a gene: 7. The CDR3 is made up of 13 amino acids. The CDR3 DNA reads TGTGCCAGCGGCCTTGACAGGGGGGACGAGCAGTACTTC. Encoded protein: CASGLDRGDEQYF.

This chain joins TRBV6-1 and TRBJ1-5; D is possibly TRBD1 (6 bases). The V end lost 4 bases, the J end lost 5 bases, and 18 bases lay between the germline ends. In germline, CDR1 is MNHNS, CDR2 SASEGT. This CDR3 spans 16 amino acids. CDR3 bases: TGTGCCAGCAGTGTAGTCGACAGGCGACGGTATCAGCCCCAGCATTTT. This sequence encodes CASSVVDRRRYQPQHF.

The chain employs TRBV6-4 and TRBJ2-1; 10 bases map to TRBD2. Trimming cost V 1 base and J 6 bases; bases outside gene matches: 6. The CDR3 loop spans 16 amino acids. The germline V gene encodes CDR1 MRHNA and CDR2 SNTAGT. CDR3 loop: CASSDLPAGGPNEQFF. The CDR3 nucleotides are TGTGCCAGCAGTGACTTGCCAGCGGGGGGGCCCAATGAGCAGTTCTTC.

The J gene is TRBJ1-2, the V gene TRBV5-5, with unresolved D. V was cut by 4 bases and J by 2 bases, with 12 bases left in between. CDR1 is SGHKS, CDR2 YYEKEE, per germline (reference sequence). The CDR3 has 14 residues. The CDR3 reads CASSEEGFNYGYTF. CDR3 nucleotides: TGTGCCAGCAGCGAAGAGGGTTTCAACTATGGCTACACCTTC.

The chain is built from TRBV18 and TRBJ2-5; 7 positions match TRBD2. Germline V gene data show CDR1 as KGHSH and CDR2 as LQKENI. Trimming removed 5 bases from V and 3 bases from J; junction bases left unmatched: 12. The length of the CDR3 is 16 residues. For the CDR3, the DNA is TGTGCCAGCTCATCGACCCGCGGGGGACCGAAAGAGACCCAGTACTTC. Encoded protein: CASSSTRGGPKETQYF.

V usage is TRBV12-3 or TRBV12-4 and J usage is TRBJ1-5, with D tentatively TRBD1 (6 bases). V shed 8 bases and J shed 6 bases, with 14 bases lying between them. The CDR3 sequence is 13 residues long. The CDR3 nucleotides are TGTGCCAGCGGGGGGGGCTTCAGTCAGCCCCAGCATTTT. It codes for CASGGGFSQPQHF.

The rearrangement joins TRBV24-1 to TRBJ1-2; weak D call: TRBD1 (5 bases). The germline V gene encodes CDR1 KGHDR and CDR2 SFDVKD. The CDR3 is made up of 14 amino acids. V was trimmed by 1 base and J by 5 bases, leaving 10 bases between them. The CDR3 nucleotides read TGTGCCACCAGTGATTTCTCCAGGGCTTATGGCTACACCTTC. The encoded protein is CATSDFSRAYGYTF.

The gene calls are TRBV2 and TRBJ1-1, with a tentative D call TRBD1 (6 bases). With 7 bases removed from V and 1 base from J, the gap between germline ends came to 13 bases. The CDR3 is made up of 14 amino acids. Germline V gives CDR1 SNHLY, CDR2 FYNNEI. Written as DNA, the CDR3 is TGTGCCAGCAACAGGGTTATCTCGAACACTGAAGCTTTCTTT. It specifies CASNRVISNTEAFF.

V gene TRBV28 combines with J gene TRBJ1-2, with 9 bases identical to TRBD1. The CDR3 totals 18 residues. After removal of 4 bases from V and 7 bases from J, the junction contained 19 bases not matched to a gene. Germline assignment: CDR1 MDHEN and CDR2 SYDVKM. DNA for the CDR3: TGTGCCAGCAGTTCCCCTGGACAGGGGCCGGGGGGTGTTTTTGGCTACACCTTC. This encodes CASSSPGQGPGGVFGYTF.

The chain joins TRBV19 to TRBJ2-2; tentative D call: TRBD1 (7 bases). Germline CDR1 LNHDA, CDR2 SQIVND (reference sequence). This CDR3 comprises 19 residues. V was clipped by 4 bases and J by 5 bases, with 26 bases between them. CDR3 loop: CASSREDRPGAVGTGELFF. CDR3 DNA sequence: TGTGCCAGTAGTAGGGAGGACAGGCCTGGGGCGGTGGGAACCGGGGAGCTGTTTTTT.

The V and J genes are TRBV5-1 and TRBJ1-6, with D possibly TRBD1 on 6 matching bases. Trimming removed 0 bases from V and 5 bases from J, with 6 bases in between. The CDR3 covers 14 residues. CDR1 is SGHRS and CDR2 is YFSETQ in the germline V gene. CDR3 DNA: TGCGCCAGCAGCTTGGACAGGGATAATTCACCCCTCCACTTT. This codes for CASSLDRDNSPLHF.

The chain uses TRBV30 and TRBJ2-7; 10 positions match TRBD1. The CDR3 length is 14 residues. Germline lookup yields CDR1 GTSNPN and CDR2 SVGIG (reference sequence). J was trimmed by 3 bases and V by 2 bases; bases with no gene match: 4. This CDR3 is CAWSPGTGDYEQYF. CDR3 sequence (DNA): TGTGCCTGGAGTCCCGGGACAGGGGACTACGAGCAGTACTTC.